This T cell receptor (beta chain) was identified during a study of blood T cell repertoires in COVID-19. The wider study: Donors in the United States, Italy and Spain gave samples during acute or convalescent COVID-19. The analysed material was cDNA or gDNA that came from T cells, B-cell-depleted T cells, or PBMCs.

The authors' processing: By means of reference gene primer amplification, nucleated cell counts were estimated. This table comes from immunoSEQ multiplex PCR, and its TCRdb copy is limited to in-frame clones, with some not included. That table supplies the V and J calls and clone size; D and trimming were determined from the DNA. The sample shows some 170,000 clones, 82% of them seen only once. Trimming removed 4 bases from V and 0 bases from J, with 15 bases in between. The CDR3 sequence is 16 residues long. The germline CDR1 and CDR2 sequences are SGHVS and FNYEAQ. This receptor was taken from a woman in her 70s with acute or convalescent COVID-19. Sequencing was carried out using peripheral blood. The chain links TRBV7-6 to TRBJ2-5; weak D call: TRBD1 (6 bases). CDR3 bases: TGTGCCAGCAGCTCCCGATATCGACAGGACCAAGAGACCCAGTACTTC. It codes for CASSSRYRQDQETQYF. Looking up the rest from reference TRBV7-6 and TRBJ2-5 gives the full variable domain: GAGVSQSPRYKVTKRGQDVALRCDPISGHVSLYWYRQALGQGPEFLTYFNYEAQQDKSGLPNDRFSAERPEGSISTLTIQRTEQRDSAMYRCASSSRYRQDQETQYFGPGTRLLVL.